This record looks at one T cell receptor beta chain sequence and its context. Its antigen is undetermined. As for time point: new active TB diagnosis, blood taken before or within 7 days of starting treatment. The sample originates from a study of T cells in tuberculosis. Looking at the study overall: Sequenced TCRs come from CD1B-GMM tetramer-binding T cells. This South African cohort compared adolescents with or without latent tuberculosis against adults with active tuberculosis.

From germline, CDR1 is SGHVS and CDR2 FNYEAQ. There are 15 residues in the CDR3. The germline V and J ends were trimmed by 3 bases and 5 bases, with 14 bases remaining between them. The repertoire was sequenced with immunoSEQ multiplex PCR; TCRdb's copy has only in-frame clones and lacks some. The data show about 50,000 clones, nearly 95% seen once. Study-wide results and limits: The TCR-beta difference was not significant; alpha differences partly reflected length.

The chain links TRBV7-6 to TRBJ2-1, with D possibly matching TRBD1 (6 bases). This sample comprised PBMCs, obtained at tuberculosis diagnosis. The TCR sequence derives from an adult with tuberculosis. The CDR3 bases are TGTGCCAGCAGCTTGGTCGTGGACAGAAACAATGAGCAGTTCTTC. Its translation: CASSLVVDRNNEQFF.